This T cell receptor beta chain derives from a study of T-cell reconstitution after alpha-beta-depleted transplantation in children. The germline gives CDR1 SGDLS, CDR2 YYNGEE. The CDR3 runs 13 residues. Concerning this clonotype itself: The junction shows a germline mismatch at one end, possibly a read error.

As it was prepared, the TCRbeta library received unique molecular identifiers. TCRdb processed the PCR reads anew with MiXCR; each CDR3 protein has one entry. Seen here are 500,000 to 600,000 distinct CDR3 sequences, over 25% observed once, and the top ten hold 2.4%. This TCR derives from a human donor who donated a stem cell graft to a child with aplastic anemia. V gene TRBV9 combines with J gene TRBJ1-2, with a weak D call TRBD1 (5 bases). The starting material was PBMCs from the stem cell graft donor, obtained from the stem cell graft. CDR3: CASSRVLGDGHTF. The CDR3 DNA reads as TGTGCCAGCAGCCGTGTTTTAGGGGATGGCCACACCTTC.